Shown below are 9 T cell receptor beta chains from a single sample sequenced in a study of T cell responses to AZD1222 COVID-19 vaccine. This table comes from immunoSEQ multiplex PCR, and its TCRdb copy is limited to in-frame clones, with some not included. The repertoire consists of 150,000 or so clones, with 92% occurring once and the leading ten covering 3% to 4%. The sequencing here drew on peripheral blood, taken 28 days after the second AZD1222 dose. Receptors originate from an adult who received the AZD1222 COVID-19 vaccine.

The chain couples TRBV25-1 to TRBJ1-5; D remains unclear. V lost 3 bases to trimming and J lost 2 bases, with 5 bases between them. The CDR3 has 13 residues. Germline CDR1 MGHDK, CDR2 SYGVNS. CDR3 region: CASSDSGNQPQHF. CDR3 sequence (DNA): TGTGCCAGCAGTGATAGCGGCAATCAGCCCCAGCATTTT. The whole variable domain, remainder taken from reference TRBV25-1 and TRBJ1-5, is EADIYQTPRYLVIGTGKKITLECSQTMGHDKMYWYQQDPGMELHLIHYSYGVNSTEKGDLSSESTVSRIRTEHFPLTLESARPSHTSQYLCASSDSGNQPQHFGDGTRLSIL.

The chain combines TRBV6-5 with TRBJ1-2; D unresolved. The CDR3 spans 12 residues. Germline V lookup: CDR1 MNHEY, CDR2 SVGAGI. V lost 9 bases and J 1 base, leaving 9 bases between the germline ends. As DNA, the CDR3 is TGTGCCAGTGTTGGGGTTAACTATGGCTACACCTTC. Translating gives CASVGVNYGYTF.

The chain joins TRBV18 to TRBJ2-3; D call uncertain. This CDR3 has 13 residues. Germline CDR1 and CDR2: KGHSH and LQKENI. V gave up 5 bases and J gave up 4 bases, with 10 bases separating them. The CDR3 protein is CASSESGADTQYF. DNA of the CDR3: TGTGCCAGCTCAGAGTCGGGTGCAGATACGCAGTATTTT.

The rearrangement joins TRBV5-1 to TRBJ1-1; a possible D gene is TRBD1 (5 bases). Deletions cut 2 bases from V and 1 base from J, with 9 bases between. The CDR3 sequence is 14 residues long. Germline-derived CDR1 and CDR2 are SGHRS and YFSETQ. CDR3 sequence reads: CASSLRQGNTEAFF. CDR3 bases: TGCGCCAGCAGCTTAAGGCAGGGGAACACTGAAGCTTTCTTT.

The V and J genes are TRBV23-1 and TRBJ1-1; D is unresolved. TRBV23-1 is identified as an open reading frame with a role that is uncertain. Trimming took 2 bases from V and 2 from J, leaving 3 bases between them. There are 12 residues in the CDR3. The CDR3 DNA sequence: TGCGCCAGCAGTCAACCAAACACTGAAGCTTTCTTT. It is translated as CASSQPNTEAFF.

The chain carries TRBV13 and TRBJ1-2; D is ambiguous. Per the germline V gene, CDR1 is PRHDT and CDR2 is FYEKMQ (reference sequence). CDR3 size: 16 residues. V lost 5 bases to trimming and J lost 2 bases, with 18 bases between them. The CDR3 bases are TGTGCCAGCAGCGTATACGGGCCTCAGTGGAACTATGGCTACACCTTC. It codes for CASSVYGPQWNYGYTF.

The chain couples TRBV28 to TRBJ2-1; no clear D. Germline CDR1 reads MDHEN; CDR2 reads SYDVKM. Trimming shortened V by 2 bases and J by 4 bases, and 6 bases separated the two germline ends. The CDR3 contains 13 residues. CDR3 sequence (DNA): TGTGCCAGCAGTTTAATTAATTACAATGAGCAGTTCTTC. Protein: CASSLINYNEQFF.

V gene TRBV5-6 combines with J gene TRBJ2-3; D not certain. The CDR3 spans 16 residues. Trimming shortened V by 1 base and J by 3 bases, and 15 bases separated the two germline ends. Germline V gene sequence: CDR1 SGHDT, CDR2 YYEEEE. CDR3 DNA: TGTGCCAGCAGCTTGTTTGGTAAAGAAGAGACAGATACGCAGTATTTT. Protein product: CASSLFGKEETDTQYF.

V gene TRBV6-5 combines with J gene TRBJ1-2, with TRBD1 as a possible D gene (5 bases). Trimming shortened V by 5 bases and J by 3 bases, and 13 bases separated the two germline ends. This CDR3 is built from 14 residues. Germline V gives CDR1 MNHEY, CDR2 SVGAGI. This chain's CDR3 is CASSQLAGYYGYTF. The CDR3 region has the DNA TGTGCCAGCAGTCAGCTTGCAGGGTACTATGGCTACACCTTC.